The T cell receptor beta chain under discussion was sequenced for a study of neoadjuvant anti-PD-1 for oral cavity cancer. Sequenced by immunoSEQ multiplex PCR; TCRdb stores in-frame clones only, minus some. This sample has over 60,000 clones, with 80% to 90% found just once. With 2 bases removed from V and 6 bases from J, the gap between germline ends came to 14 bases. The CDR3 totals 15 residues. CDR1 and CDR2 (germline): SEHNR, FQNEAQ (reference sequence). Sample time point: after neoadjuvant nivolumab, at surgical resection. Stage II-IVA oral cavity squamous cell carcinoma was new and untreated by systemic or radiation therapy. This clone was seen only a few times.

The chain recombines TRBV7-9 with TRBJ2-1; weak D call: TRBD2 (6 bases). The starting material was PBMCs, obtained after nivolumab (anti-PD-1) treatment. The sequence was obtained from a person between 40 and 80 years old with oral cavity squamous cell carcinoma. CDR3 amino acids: CASSLRVVGGNEQFF. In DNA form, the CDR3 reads TGTGCCAGCAGCTTAAGGGTCGTGGGGGGCAATGAGCAGTTCTTC.